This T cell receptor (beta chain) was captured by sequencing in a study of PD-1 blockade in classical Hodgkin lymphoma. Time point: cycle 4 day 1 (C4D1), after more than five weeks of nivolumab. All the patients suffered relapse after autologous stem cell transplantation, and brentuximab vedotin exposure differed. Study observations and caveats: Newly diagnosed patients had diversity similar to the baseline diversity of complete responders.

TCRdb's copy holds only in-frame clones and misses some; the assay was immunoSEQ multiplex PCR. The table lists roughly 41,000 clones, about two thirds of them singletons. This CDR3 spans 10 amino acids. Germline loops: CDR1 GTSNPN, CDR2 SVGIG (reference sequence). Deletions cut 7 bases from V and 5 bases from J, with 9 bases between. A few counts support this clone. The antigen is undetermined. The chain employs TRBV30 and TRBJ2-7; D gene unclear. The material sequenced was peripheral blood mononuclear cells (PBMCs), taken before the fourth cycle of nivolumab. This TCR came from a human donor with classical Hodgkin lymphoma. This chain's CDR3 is CASNTDEQYF. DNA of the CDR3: TGTGCCTCAAACACGGACGAGCAGTACTTC.